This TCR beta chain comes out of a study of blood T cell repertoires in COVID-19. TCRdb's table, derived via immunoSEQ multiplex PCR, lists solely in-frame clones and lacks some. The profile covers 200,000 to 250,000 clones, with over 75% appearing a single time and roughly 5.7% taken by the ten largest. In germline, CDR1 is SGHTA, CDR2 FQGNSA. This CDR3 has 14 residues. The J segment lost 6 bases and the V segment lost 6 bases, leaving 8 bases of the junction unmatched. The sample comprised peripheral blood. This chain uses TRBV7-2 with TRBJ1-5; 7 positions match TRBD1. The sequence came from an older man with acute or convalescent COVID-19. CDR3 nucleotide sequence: TGTGCCAGCAGTCCTACAGGGGTGGGTCAGCCCCAGCATTTT. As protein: CASSPTGVGQPQHF.